The 32 T cell receptor beta chains below all came from one sample that was sequenced in a study of tumor and adjacent non-tumor tissue in lung cancer. This sample's RNA came from whole unsorted tissue. More than 3 cm separated this lung sample from the edge of the tumor. The library came from three nested PCR rounds adapted from ARM-PCR protocols. A single record per CDR3 protein comes from TCRdb applying MiXCR to the multiplex PCR reads. The table has 50,000 or so distinct CDR3 sequences, 74% seen once. Sequencing used distant non-tumor lung tissue. These receptors all come from a woman in her sixties with non-small cell lung cancer.

In this sample, this clonotype turned up once. The junction departs from the called germline gene at one end, perhaps through a read error. The gene calls are TRBV6-2 or TRBV6-3 and TRBJ2-7; no clear D. Germline lookup yields CDR1 MNHEY and CDR2 SVGEGT. There are 12 residues in the CDR3. The CDR3 loop is CASSYQRYEQHF. The CDR3, as DNA: TGTGCCAGCAGTTACCAAAGGTACGAGCAGCATTTC.

This clonotype showed up just once. The gene calls are TRBV30 and TRBJ1-4; no clear D gene. Germline V lookup: CDR1 GTSNPN, CDR2 SVGIG (reference sequence). V was clipped by 4 bases and J by 2 bases, with 17 bases between them. CDR3 length: 16 residues. The CDR3 protein is CAWIVRFGETNEKLFF. CDR3 in DNA: TGTGCCTGGATTGTACGCTTTGGGGAGACTAATGAAAAACTGTTTTTT.

This clonotype appeared many times. This may arise from a read error, as a much more abundant clone is one base away. This chain joins TRBV6-2 or TRBV6-3 and TRBJ2-2; D possibly matches TRBD1 or TRBD2 (5 bases each). The CDR3 runs 17 residues. The germline gives CDR1 MNHEY, CDR2 SVGEGT. The V and J ends lost 5 bases and 5 bases respectively, with 21 bases between them. Here the CDR3 reads CASSRSSGASGTGELFF. The CDR3 DNA is TGTGCCAGCAGTAGATCTTCCGGGGCAAGTGGGACCGGGGAGCTGTTTTTT.

The table lists this clonotype with a count of one. This sequence joins TRBV10-3 and TRBJ2-3; a weak D match, TRBD1 (5 bases). Germline CDR1 is ENHRY and CDR2 is SYGVKD. The ends were cut back, 5 bases at V and 0 bases at J, with 21 bases in the middle. The CDR3 has 18 amino acids. CDR3 amino acids: CAISPSTQGKGSTDTQYF. CDR3 bases: TGTGCCATCAGTCCTTCGACTCAGGGCAAGGGGAGCACAGATACGCAGTATTTT.

The table lists this clonotype with many counts. The rearrangement uses TRBV10-2 and TRBJ2-3; D may match TRBD1 or TRBD2 (6 bases each). CDR1 and CDR2 from the germline V gene are WSHSY and SAAADI. This CDR3 is built from 15 residues. V gave up 4 bases and J gave up 1 base, with 12 bases separating them. CDR3 protein: CASSARGRGTDTQYF. The CDR3 region has the DNA TGCGCCAGCAGTGCCCGGGGGCGGGGCACAGATACGCAGTATTTT.

Note on this clonotype: Germline is not matched at one junction end, which may reflect a read error. The rearrangement links TRBV6-2 or TRBV6-3 to TRBJ1-1; D remains ambiguous. Germline V gene data show CDR1 as MNHEY and CDR2 as SVGEGT. This CDR3 has 13 residues. CDR3 in amino acids: CASSYRRNTEAFF. DNA for the CDR3: TGTGCCAGCAGTTATCGGCGTAACACTGAAGCCTTCTTT.

This clonotype appeared a single time. One junction end disagrees with the germline gene, perhaps due to a read error. The gene calls are TRBV6-2 or TRBV6-3 and TRBJ1-1; D uncertain. Germline CDR1 MNHEY, CDR2 SVGEGT. The CDR3 totals 14 residues. CDR3 residues: CASSYVDGNTEVFF. The DNA of the CDR3 is TGTGCCAGCAGTTATGTGGACGGGAACACTGAAGTTTTCTTT.

Concerning this clonotype itself: The junction differs from germline at one of its ends, possibly a read error. The rearrangement uses TRBV6-6 and TRBJ1-2; no clear D gene. The CDR3 runs 14 residues. The germline CDR1 and CDR2 sequences are MNHNY and SVGAGI (reference sequence). This CDR3 reads CASSRRQANYGYTF. In nucleotides, the CDR3 is TGTGCCAGTAGTCGGAGGCAGGCTAACTACGGCTACACCTTC.

A note on this clonotype: A read error may produce the germline difference seen at one junction end. The chain joins TRBV5-4 to TRBJ1-1; possible D gene TRBD1, 5 bases. Germline V gene sequence: CDR1 SGHNT, CDR2 YYREEE (reference sequence). This CDR3 is 15 amino acids long. The CDR3 DNA follows: TGTGCTAGCAGCCCGGCATCAGGGTCGTACACTGAAGCTTTCTTT. Its protein product is CASSPASGSYTEAFF.

This clonotype was picked up a small number of times. In this CDR3 the conserved last residue, phenylalanine or tryptophan, is missing, so a read error is likely. The J gene is TRBJ1-2, the V gene TRBV12-3 or TRBV12-4; 9 bases match TRBD1. This CDR3 region has 14 residues. CDR3 bases: TGTGGCAGCAGTTCACAGGGGGCTAAGACTGGCTACACCATC. This sequence encodes CGSSSQGAKTGYTI.

In the case of this clonotype: Possible read error: a much larger clone is one base away. Since no conserved phenylalanine or tryptophan closes the CDR3, a read error is the likely cause. The CDR3 region is CASSLSTGAGATNEKLFL. Written as DNA, the CDR3 is TGTGCCAGCAGTTTATCGACCGGGGCAGGAGCAACTAATGAAAAACTGTTTCTT. The chain recombines TRBV28 with TRBJ1-4; weak D call: TRBD1 (5 bases). Germline V gene sequence: CDR1 MDHEN, CDR2 SYDVKM. The CDR3 contains 18 residues. The V end was cut by 1 base, the J end by 0 bases, with 15 bases between.

This sequence joins TRBV4-3 and TRBJ2-3; 13 bases align to TRBD2. In germline, CDR1 is LGHNA, CDR2 YSLEER. This CDR3 contains 15 residues. This CDR3 is CVSSHGTSGADTQYF. The CDR3, as DNA: TGCGTTAGCAGCCATGGGACTAGCGGGGCAGATACGCAGTATTTT.

About this clonotype itself: One end of the junction is discordant with germline, which a read error may explain. The gene calls are TRBV4-2 and TRBJ2-7; D might be TRBD2 (5 bases). CDR3 length: 15 residues. Germline values: CDR1 LGHNA, CDR2 YNFKEQ. The CDR3 loop reads CARSPAANGAYEQYF. CDR3 DNA: TGTGCCAGGAGCCCCGCGGCTAACGGGGCCTACGAGCAGTACTTC.

This clonotype appeared a single time. An end of the junction differs from the germline gene, which may be a read error. This chain's CDR3 is CARSYSEDRVYEQYF. CDR3 DNA: TGTGCCAGGAGTTACTCCGAGGACAGGGTCTACGAGCAGTACTTC. V and J are TRBV6-2 or TRBV6-3 and TRBJ2-7, with TRBD1 matching over 8 bases. The CDR3 consists of 15 residues. Germline V gene lookup returns CDR1 MNHEY and CDR2 SVGEGT.

This clonotype came up once. The CDR3 region is CASSQGQGGFTEAFF. The CDR3 coding sequence is TGCGCCAGCAGCCAGGGACAGGGTGGATTCACTGAAGCTTTCTTT. The J gene is TRBJ1-1, the V gene TRBV4-1; 9 bases align to TRBD1. The length of the CDR3 is 15 residues. The V segment lost 3 bases and the J segment 4 bases; nucleotides outside the gene matches: 6. Germline CDR1 MGHRA, CDR2 YSYEKL.

Worth noting for this clonotype: A clone one base away is much larger, so this may be a read error. The J gene is TRBJ1-1, the V gene TRBV28; 7 bases agree with TRBD1. The CDR3 is 15 amino acids. Per the germline V gene, CDR1 is MDHEN and CDR2 is SYDVKM. This CDR3 reads CACSSPGTVNTEAFF. CDR3 coding DNA: TGTGCCTGCAGTTCCCCCGGGACAGTGAACACTGAAGCTTTCTTT.

Comment on this clonotype: The CDR3 end shows no conserved phenylalanine or tryptophan, and so a read error is likely. The J gene is TRBJ1-1, the V gene TRBV12-3 or TRBV12-4; D unclear. The CDR3 spans 14 residues. CDR3 region: CVSSLQSLDTEAFY. CDR3 DNA: TGTGTCAGCAGTTTACAAAGCCTGGACACTGAAGCTTTCTAT.

This clonotype was seen a handful of times. A much larger clone differs from this one at a single base, so this may be a read error. The V call is TRBV12-3 or TRBV12-4, the J call TRBJ1-6; 7 positions match TRBD1. The CDR3 length is 17 residues. For the CDR3, the DNA is TGTGCCGGCAGTTTTTTTGTCGGGGACAGTTATAATTCACCCCTCCACTTT. Translating it yields CAGSFFVGDSYNSPLHF.

This chain uses TRBV6-5 with TRBJ2-5; D tentatively fits TRBD1 or TRBD2 (5 bases each). This CDR3 is built from 14 residues. CDR1 is MNHEY, CDR2 SVGAGI, per germline. V shed 5 bases and J shed 7 bases, with 17 bases lying between them. The CDR3: CASSTQGDEGTQYF. CDR3 sequence (DNA): TGTGCCAGCAGTACCCAGGGAGATGAAGGGACCCAGTACTTC.

CDR3 protein: CSVLERPGWELFF. In DNA, the CDR3 is TGCAGCGTCCTGGAGAGGCCTGGCTGGGAGCTGTTTTTT. The V and J genes are TRBV29-1 and TRBJ2-2; D is unresolved. V was shortened by 6 bases and J by 9 bases, with 17 bases between the two germline ends. CDR1 and CDR2 (germline): SQVTM, ANQGSEA. The CDR3 covers 13 residues.

This clonotype was observed many times. This chain uses TRBV29-1 with TRBJ1-1; the D gene is possibly TRBD1 (6 bases). The CDR3 spans 13 residues. Per the germline V gene, CDR1 is SQVTM and CDR2 is ANQGSEA. Trimming pared 7 bases from V and 0 bases from J, leaving 12 bases between. The CDR3 here is CSGRQDLNTEAFF. CDR3 DNA sequence: TGCAGCGGTCGACAGGATTTGAACACTGAAGCTTTCTTT.

The chain carries TRBV12-3 or TRBV12-4 and TRBJ1-5; no reliable D call. The CDR3 contains 12 residues. Between the trimmed V and J ends, which lost 3 bases and 7 bases, there was a span of 7 bases. The CDR3 is CASSLTGQPQHF. The CDR3 DNA reads TGTGCCAGCAGTTTGACGGGGCAGCCCCAGCATTTT.

With regard to this clonotype: At one boundary the junction diverges from the germline segment, which might be a read error. The chain links TRBV11-3 to TRBJ2-1; D is tentatively TRBD1 or TRBD2 (5 bases each). The CDR3 is 13 amino acids. In germline, CDR1 is SGHNT, CDR2 YENEEA. The CDR3 DNA is TGTGCCAGCAGTAGGGGAGTCACGGATGAGCAATTCTTC. It codes for CASSRGVTDEQFF.

With respect to this clonotype: Just one base apart from a much larger clone, this may be a read error. In this CDR3 the conserved last residue, phenylalanine or tryptophan, is missing, so a read error is likely. The chain carries TRBV10-2 and TRBJ2-7; no clear D gene. The CDR3 contains 11 residues. CDR1 is WSHSY and CDR2 is SAAADI in the germline V gene. V gave up 10 bases and J gave up 7 bases, with 14 bases separating them. CDR3 loop: CATSHSGEQYS. The CDR3 DNA sequence: TGCGCCACCTCGCATTCTGGTGAGCAGTACTCC.

With regard to this clonotype: A junction end diverges from the germline sequence, so it may reflect a read error. The V call is TRBV18, the J call TRBJ2-2; D call uncertain. The CDR3 is made up of 15 amino acids. In germline, CDR1 is KGHSH, CDR2 LQKENI. The CDR3 sequence: CASSPPVAGTWELFF. CDR3 nucleotides: TGTGCCAGCTCACCACCGGTAGCTGGCACCTGGGAGCTGTTTTTT.

In the case of this clonotype: At one boundary the junction diverges from the germline segment, which might be a read error. The chain employs TRBV12-3 or TRBV12-4 and TRBJ2-4, with TRBD1 as a possible D gene (6 bases). This CDR3 is 15 amino acids long. The CDR3 DNA is TGTGCCAGCAGTGTAACAGGGAGTGGCAAAAACATTCAGTACTTT. This gives the protein CASSVTGSGKNIQYF.

About this clonotype: One end of the junction varies from germline; a read error may be responsible. This rearrangement joins TRBV20-1 to TRBJ2-1; 8 bases are a match to TRBD1. The germline gives CDR1 DFQATT, CDR2 SNEGSKA (reference sequence). The CDR3 contains 14 residues. This CDR3 reads CSATHGQGDDKQFF. CDR3 in DNA: TGCAGTGCTACCCACGGACAGGGAGACGATAAGCAGTTTTTC.

DNA for the CDR3: TGCAGTGCCCTACCCCTTGAGCTGGATGAGCAGTTCTTC. It codes for CSALPLELDEQFF. The rearrangement joins TRBV20-1 to TRBJ2-1; D not resolved. The CDR3 extends over 13 amino acids. V lost 6 bases and J lost 8, with 17 bases in between. The V gene's germline CDR1 is DFQATT and CDR2 SNEGSKA (reference sequence).

The table lists this clonotype with many counts. The rearrangement uses TRBV11-2 and TRBJ2-1, with no clear D. CDR3 length: 13 amino acids. The V gene lost 6 bases and the J gene lost 5 bases, with 11 bases spanning the gap. CDR1 is SGHAT and CDR2 is FQNNGV in the germline V gene. The CDR3 region is CASSYTDNNEQFF. CDR3 nucleotides: TGTGCCAGCAGTTATACAGACAACAATGAGCAGTTCTTC.

On this clonotype: This sequence may be a read error, since a much larger clone differs from it by one base. V is TRBV28 and J is TRBJ1-2; D may be TRBD1 (6 bases). Trimming shortened V by 6 bases and J by 8 bases, and 13 bases separated the two germline ends. The CDR3 consists of 12 residues. The V gene's germline CDR1 is MDHEN and CDR2 SYDVKM. The CDR3 region has the DNA TGTGCCAGCAGCCAGGGGCCCCGAGGCTACACCTTC. It encodes CASSQGPRGYTF.

The chain links TRBV11-2 to TRBJ2-7, with a possible D match to TRBD2 (7 bases). V gave up 5 bases and J gave up 10 bases, with 21 bases separating them. Germline V CDR1 and CDR2: SGHAT, FQNNGV. This CDR3 is built from 14 residues. The CDR3 nucleotides read TGTGCCAGCAGCAAAAGTGGGGGGGCCGTCGACCAGTACTTC. It translates to CASSKSGGAVDQYF.

The chain couples TRBV6-6 to TRBJ1-1, with TRBD1 as a possible D gene (5 bases). Germline V lookup: CDR1 MNHNY, CDR2 SVGAGI (reference sequence). The CDR3 runs to 14 residues. The V end lost 9 bases, the J end lost 6 bases, and 20 bases lay between the germline ends. In DNA form, the CDR3 reads TGTGCCAGTAGGCTGACAACGGGGGACGCTGAAGCTTTCTTT. Protein: CASRLTTGDAEAFF.